This T cell receptor (beta chain) was retrieved from a study of tumor-infiltrating lymphocytes in localized non-small cell lung cancer listed by TCRdb under 2021. As for the study more broadly: The cohort included patients whose samples were collected after neoadjuvant chemotherapy, as well as both smokers and never-smokers and several histologies. A total of roughly 50 patients were included in the paired tumor versus uninvolved lung comparison of immunoSEQ T-cell fraction. The overall ICON cohort comprised 150 surgical patients with localized non-small cell lung cancer whose tumors were resected. Resected tumor tissue and uninvolved lung tissue described as non-adjacent to the tumor were contributed by each patient, with both tissues obtained from the same patient. Flow cytometry, multiplex immunofluorescence, RNA-seq, exome sequencing and proteomics were applied to the same patients as TCR sequencing, which was one of several integrated assays. The full study reports these points: TCRbeta sequencing supported higher T cell infiltration in tumors than in uninvolved lung tissue, consistent with immunofluorescence CD3 counts. The TCR-derived T-cell fraction showed no difference between the flow cytometry-defined immunotypes IM1 (good prognosis) and IM2 (poor prognosis). Since assay coverage differed from patient to patient depending on how much tissue was available, TCR sequencing was done for only a subset of the cohort. Different pieces of the same tissue were used for different assays, so technical variation could not be separated from intratumor heterogeneity.

This clone turned up a few times. What antigen it recognizes has not been identified. No base qualities exist here, and no much larger clone lies one base off it. From a lookup of the germline V gene, CDR1 and CDR2 are MRHNA and SNTAGT. The CDR3 numbers 15 residues from cysteine through phenylalanine. Only the CDR3 DNA is retained, 45 bases long and in frame from the first base. The V end gives up 3 bases and the J end 6 bases, leaving 4 bases in the junction not matched to a gene. TCR sequencing with the immunoSEQ assay provided the T-cell fraction in tumor and uninvolved lung tissue. In the authors' own workflow: To analyze survival, patients were divided into a high T-cell fraction group (upper tertile) and a low T-cell fraction group (lower two tertiles), and the two groups were compared using a log-rank test. Paired tumor versus uninvolved lung differences in T-cell fraction were tested with a signed-rank test. In its TCRdb copy, this immuneACCESS table keeps in-frame sequences only and misses some clones. Where compared with another copy, unresolved V genes explain less than half of these, and the others have no known cause. V, J and clone size reflect that table, while D and trimming were determined from the DNA. This sample comprises around 12,000 clones, less than 80% of them detected only once. 9.5% to 12% of the sample is in the top ten clones.

Patient enrollment in ICON started in early 2016, and the final patient was enrolled in 2018. A subcohort of 76 patients provided fresh tumor and matched uninvolved tissue for in-depth immune analyses, with TCR sequencing among those analyses. DNA for TCR sequencing was isolated from bulk tissue, and no cell sorting was done. This chain is built from TRBV6-4 and TRBJ2-2, and 10 junction bases match TRBD1. This TCR was sampled from a human donor with non-small cell lung cancer. Sequenced: uninvolved lung tissue not adjacent to the tumor. The DNA sequence is TGTGCCAGCAGTGAGGGACAGGGGAGTGCCGGGGAGCTGTTTTTT. This is translated as CASSEGQGSAGELFF.